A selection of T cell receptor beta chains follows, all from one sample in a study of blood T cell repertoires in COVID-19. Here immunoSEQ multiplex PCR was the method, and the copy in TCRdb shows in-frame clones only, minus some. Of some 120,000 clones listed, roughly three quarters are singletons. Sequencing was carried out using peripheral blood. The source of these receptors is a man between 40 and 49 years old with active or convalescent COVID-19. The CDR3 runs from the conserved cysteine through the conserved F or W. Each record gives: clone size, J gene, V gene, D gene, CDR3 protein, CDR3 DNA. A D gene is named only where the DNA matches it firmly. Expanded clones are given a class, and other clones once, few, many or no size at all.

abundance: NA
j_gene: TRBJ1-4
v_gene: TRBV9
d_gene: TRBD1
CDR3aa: CASSAGQGISEKLFF
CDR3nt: TGTGCCAGCAGCGCGGGACAGGGGATAAGTGAAAAACTGTTTTTT

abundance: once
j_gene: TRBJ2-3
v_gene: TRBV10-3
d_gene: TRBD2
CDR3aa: CAISAGTSGANTDTQYF
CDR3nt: TGTGCCATCAGCGCCGGGACTAGCGGGGCAAACACAGATACGCAGTATTTT

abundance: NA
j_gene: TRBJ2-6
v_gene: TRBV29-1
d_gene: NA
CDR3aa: CSVSTGLGANVLTF
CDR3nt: TGCAGCGTAAGCACAGGGTTAGGGGCCAACGTCCTGACTTTC

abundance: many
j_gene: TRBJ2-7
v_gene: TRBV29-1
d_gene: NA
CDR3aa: CSVAAGYLSYEQYF
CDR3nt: TGCAGCGTTGCGGCAGGCTACCTATCCTACGAGCAGTACTTC

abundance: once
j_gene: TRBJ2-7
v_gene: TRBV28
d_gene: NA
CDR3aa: CASSFSTTAEGYF
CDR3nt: TGTGCCAGCAGTTTCTCGACAACAGCCGAAGGGTACTTC

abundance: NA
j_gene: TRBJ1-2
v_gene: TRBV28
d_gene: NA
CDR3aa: CASSDYRGYTF
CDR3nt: TGTGCCAGCAGCGACTATCGAGGCTACACCTTC

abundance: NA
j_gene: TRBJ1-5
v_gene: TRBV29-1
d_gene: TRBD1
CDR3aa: CSVGQGSQPQHF
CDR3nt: TGCAGCGTAGGACAGGGAAGTCAGCCCCAGCATTTT

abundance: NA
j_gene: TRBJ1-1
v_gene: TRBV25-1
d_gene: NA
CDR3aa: CASSESTIMNTEAFF
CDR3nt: TGTGCCAGCAGTGAGAGTACCATCATGAACACTGAAGCTTTCTTT

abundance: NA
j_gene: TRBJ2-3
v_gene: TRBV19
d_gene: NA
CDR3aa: CASSTPWADTQYF
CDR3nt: TGTGCCAGTAGTACCCCATGGGCGGATACGCAGTATTTT

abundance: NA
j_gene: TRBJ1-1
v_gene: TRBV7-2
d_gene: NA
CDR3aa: CASSSHRLNTEAFF
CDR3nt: TGTGCCAGCAGCTCCCACAGATTGAACACTGAAGCTTTCTTT

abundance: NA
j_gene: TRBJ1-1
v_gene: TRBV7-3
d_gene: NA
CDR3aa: CASKWEVNTEAFF
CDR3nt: TGTGCCAGCAAGTGGGAGGTGAACACTGAAGCTTTCTTT

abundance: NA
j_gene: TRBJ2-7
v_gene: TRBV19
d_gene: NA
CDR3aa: CASSMPQSAHEQYF
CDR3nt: TGTGCCAGTAGTATGCCCCAAAGCGCCCACGAGCAGTACTTC

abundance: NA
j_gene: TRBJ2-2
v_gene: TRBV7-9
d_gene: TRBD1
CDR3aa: CASSGQGGTGELFF
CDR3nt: TGTGCCAGCAGCGGACAGGGGGGCACCGGGGAGCTGTTTTTT